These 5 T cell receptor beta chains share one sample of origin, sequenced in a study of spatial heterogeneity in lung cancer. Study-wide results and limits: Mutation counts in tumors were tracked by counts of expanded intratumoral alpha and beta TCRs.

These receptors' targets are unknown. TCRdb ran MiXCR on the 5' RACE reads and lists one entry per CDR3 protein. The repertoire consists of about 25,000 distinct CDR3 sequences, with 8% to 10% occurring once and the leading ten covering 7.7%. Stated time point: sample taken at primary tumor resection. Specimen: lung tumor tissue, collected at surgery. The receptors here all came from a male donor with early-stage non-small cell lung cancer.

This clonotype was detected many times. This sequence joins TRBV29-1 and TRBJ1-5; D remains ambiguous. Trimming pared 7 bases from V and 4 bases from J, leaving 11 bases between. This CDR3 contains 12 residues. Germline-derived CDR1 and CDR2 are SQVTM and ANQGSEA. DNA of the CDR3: TGCAGCGCCGCTAAAGAAAATCAGCCCCAGCATTTT. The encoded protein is CSAAKENQPQHF.

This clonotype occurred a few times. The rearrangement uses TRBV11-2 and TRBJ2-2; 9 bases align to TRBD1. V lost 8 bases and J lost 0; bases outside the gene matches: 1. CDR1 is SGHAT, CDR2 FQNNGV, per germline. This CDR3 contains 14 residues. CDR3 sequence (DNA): TGTGCCAGCGGGACAGGGCCGAACACCGGGGAGCTGTTTTTT. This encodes CASGTGPNTGELFF.

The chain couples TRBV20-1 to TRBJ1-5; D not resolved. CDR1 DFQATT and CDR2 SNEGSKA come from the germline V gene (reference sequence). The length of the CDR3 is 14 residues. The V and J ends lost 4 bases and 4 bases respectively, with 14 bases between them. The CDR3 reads CSAMEPRPNQPQHF. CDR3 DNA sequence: TGCAGTGCTATGGAGCCCAGACCTAATCAGCCCCAGCATTTT.

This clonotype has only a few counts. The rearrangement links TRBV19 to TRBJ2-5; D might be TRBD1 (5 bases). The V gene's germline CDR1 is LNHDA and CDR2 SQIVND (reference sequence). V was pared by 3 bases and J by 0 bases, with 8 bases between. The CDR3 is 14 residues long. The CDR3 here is CASSMARDQETQYF. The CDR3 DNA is TGTGCCAGTAGTATGGCCAGGGACCAAGAGACCCAGTACTTC.

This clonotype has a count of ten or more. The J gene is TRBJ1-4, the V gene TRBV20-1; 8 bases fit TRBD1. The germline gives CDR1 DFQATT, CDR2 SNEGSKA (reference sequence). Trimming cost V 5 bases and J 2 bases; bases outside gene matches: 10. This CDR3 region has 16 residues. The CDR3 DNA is TGCAGTGCTCTTCCCGACCCAGGGGGCACTAATGAAAAACTGTTTTTT. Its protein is CSALPDPGGTNEKLFF.